Each of the 8 T cell receptor beta chains below was sequenced from the same sample in a study of cytomegalovirus exposure and HLA in healthy donors. A multiplex PCR was run with 60 Vbeta primers and 13 Jbeta primers. The data were produced by immunoSEQ multiplex PCR, yet TCRdb's version contains in-frame clones alone and is incomplete. The sample consists of around 170,000 clones, just over 75% of them appearing once. The sample taken for sequencing was PBMCs. The receptor source for this set is a man aged 35-49 years in good health and CMV-seronegative.

The rearrangement links TRBV2 to TRBJ1-5; unclear D gene. This CDR3 spans 13 amino acids. V shed 7 bases and J shed 0 bases, with 7 bases lying between them. Germline V CDR1 and CDR2: SNHLY, FYNNEI. CDR3 amino acids: CASNLYSNQPQHF. CDR3 coding DNA: TGTGCCAGCAACCTATATAGCAATCAGCCCCAGCATTTT.

V gene TRBV28 combines with J gene TRBJ2-2; D not resolved. CDR3 length: 15 amino acids. V was trimmed by 5 bases and J by 2 bases, leaving 12 bases between them. Germline V CDR1 and CDR2: MDHEN, SYDVKM. In DNA, the CDR3 is TGTGCCAGCAGTACTCTAGGTGTCAACACCGGGGAGCTGTTTTTT. Translating gives CASSTLGVNTGELFF.

With respect to this clone: An end of the junction does not agree with germline; a read error may underlie this. The chain has TRBV7-9 and TRBJ1-5; 9 positions match TRBD1. In germline, CDR1 is SEHNR, CDR2 FQNEAQ (reference sequence). The CDR3 has 16 residues. For the CDR3, the DNA is TGTTCCAGCAGCTTACGGACAGGGGACAGCAATCAGCCCCAGCATTTT. It specifies CSSSLRTGDSNQPQHF.

This chain joins TRBV5-1 and TRBJ2-7, with a tentative D call TRBD2 (6 bases). Germline CDR1 SGHRS, CDR2 YFSETQ. The V gene lost 0 bases and the J gene lost 6 bases, with 19 bases spanning the gap. This CDR3 has 16 residues. CDR3 sequence (DNA): TGCGCCAGCAGCTTGGGATCGGGGGACCCCTACGGCGAGCAGTACTTC. It codes for CASSLGSGDPYGEQYF.

This chain connects TRBV7-2 to TRBJ1-2; 7 bases fit TRBD1. The germline V gene encodes CDR1 SGHTA and CDR2 FQGNSA. Losses at the gene ends were 1 base for V and 8 bases for J; bases not matched to a gene: 4. The CDR3 extends over 13 amino acids. DNA for the CDR3: TGTGCCAGCAGCTTAGTGAGGGGGCGAGGCTACACCTTC. This translates into CASSLVRGRGYTF.

The rearrangement uses TRBV10-3 and TRBJ2-7, with a tentative D call TRBD1 (5 bases). Germline assignment: CDR1 ENHRY and CDR2 SYGVKD. Trimming left V 3 bases short and J 6 bases short, with 12 bases between. The CDR3 loop spans 13 amino acids. The DNA of the CDR3 is TGTGCCATCAGTGATAGACAGCTTGCCGAGCAGTACGTC. Protein product: CAISDRQLAEQYV.

This clone was seen more than once but under ten times. The CDR3 DNA sequence: TGCAGCGTTGGGGCAGGGGAAGCTAACTATGGCTACACCTTC. Residues: CSVGAGEANYGYTF. The chain has TRBV29-1 and TRBJ1-2; TRBD1 is a possible D gene (6 bases). Germline V gene sequence: CDR1 SQVTM, CDR2 ANQGSEA. V lost 4 bases, J lost 0 bases, and 12 bases lay in between. This CDR3 spans 14 amino acids.

The J gene is TRBJ1-1, the V gene TRBV30, with no clear D. The CDR3 has 12 residues. CDR1 and CDR2 from the germline V gene are GTSNPN and SVGIG (reference sequence). Trimming cost V 0 bases and J 5 bases, with 7 bases left between them. DNA for the CDR3: TGTGCCTGGAGTGTCGGTCGGACTGAAGCTTTCTTT. This encodes CAWSVGRTEAFF.